These 15 T cell receptor beta chains were all obtained from the same sample, sequenced in a study of Ad26.COV2.S vaccination and SARS-CoV-2 variants. Generated by immunoSEQ multiplex PCR, the TCRdb table keeps only in-frame clones and is missing some. The repertoire includes 350,000 to 500,000 clones, about 90% of them detected once, and roughly 4.3% sits in the top ten. Treatment of the sample: 19 received Ad26.COV2.S at low or high dose, single or two shots; roughly 5 received placebo; per-sample allocation not given. The study sampled participants on day 63 after the first vaccine or placebo injection. Material: peripheral blood, obtained in a trial of Ad26.COV2.S vaccine versus placebo. The receptor set was obtained from a person aged 18-65 years who received the Ad26.COV2.S COVID-19 vaccine or a placebo.

The genes are TRBV6-5 and TRBJ1-2, with D unclear. V lost 2 bases, J lost 5 bases, and 9 bases lay in between. The CDR3 is 13 residues long. Germline V gives CDR1 MNHEY, CDR2 SVGAGI. CDR3 region: CASSYGSYYGYTF. The CDR3 nucleotides are TGTGCCAGCAGTTACGGCAGTTATTATGGCTACACCTTC.

About this clone: Other DNA sequences in the same sample also yield this CDR3. J is TRBJ2-1 and V is TRBV27; D uncertain. CDR1 and CDR2 from the germline V gene are MNHEY and SMNVEV (reference sequence). Deletions cut 0 bases from V and 7 bases from J, with 7 bases between. The CDR3 sequence is 13 residues long. CDR3 DNA sequence: TGTGCCAGCAGTTTATCGATACGAAATGAGCAGTTCTTC. Residues: CASSLSIRNEQFF.

The rearrangement uses TRBV7-9 and TRBJ2-3; 9 nucleotides line up with TRBD2. Germline CDR1 and CDR2: SEHNR and FQNEAQ (reference sequence). The CDR3 has 18 amino acids. V dropped 5 bases and J dropped 3; count of bases not matched to a gene: 15. The CDR3 DNA is TGTGCCAGCAGCCACCCCAACGTAGCGGGAGAGGTGACAGATACGCAGTATTTT. This codes for CASSHPNVAGEVTDTQYF.

The chain has TRBV6-5 and TRBJ2-7, with 8 bases aligning to TRBD1. The germline CDR1 and CDR2 sequences are MNHEY and SVGAGI. This CDR3 is built from 15 residues. Unmatched junction bases numbered 9, after V lost 6 bases and J lost 2 bases. CDR3 sequence (DNA): TGTGCCAGCAGCAATTCCGGGACAGGAACCTACGAGCAGTACTTC. Amino acid sequence: CASSNSGTGTYEQYF.

V gene TRBV9 combines with J gene TRBJ2-1, with 9 bases fitting TRBD2. Germline CDR1 SGDLS, CDR2 YYNGEE. Trimming removed 0 bases from V and 4 bases from J; junction bases left unmatched: 2. This CDR3 has 15 amino acids. In DNA, the CDR3 is TGTGCCAGCAGCGTAGATAGCGGGAGTTACAATGAGCAGTTCTTC. Its translation: CASSVDSGSYNEQFF.

This clone was observed a few times. The rearrangement links TRBV7-6 to TRBJ1-2; D gene unclear. Germline CDR1 and CDR2: SGHVS and FNYEAQ. Trimming took off 4 bases at V and 8 bases at J, with 17 bases between the two ends. The CDR3 sequence is 14 residues long. CDR3 sequence: CASSYKYPIGGYTF. In DNA form, the CDR3 reads TGTGCCAGCAGCTATAAATACCCCATCGGGGGCTACACCTTC.

This rearrangement joins TRBV6-5 to TRBJ2-5, with D perhaps matching TRBD2 (5 bases). With 2 bases removed from V and 0 bases from J, the gap between germline ends came to 7 bases. The CDR3 has 14 amino acids. CDR1 is MNHEY and CDR2 is SVGAGI in the germline V gene. The CDR3, as DNA: TGTGCCAGCAGTTACGGGCGGGACCAAGAGACCCAGTACTTC. Translating it yields CASSYGRDQETQYF.

The chain couples TRBV7-9 to TRBJ1-3; D is perhaps TRBD1 (5 bases). The CDR3 covers 16 residues. Germline-derived CDR1 and CDR2 are SEHNR and FQNEAQ (reference sequence). V gave up 1 base and J gave up 0 bases, with 10 bases separating them. The CDR3 nucleotides are TGTGCCAGCAGCTTAGTCGGACAATCCTCTGGAAACACCATATATTTT. It yields the protein CASSLVGQSSGNTIYF.

This sequence joins TRBV5-4 and TRBJ2-2; 14 bases are a match to TRBD2. The CDR3 runs to 16 residues. J lost 7 bases, V lost 4 bases, and 6 bases had no gene match. Germline V gene data show CDR1 as SGHNT and CDR2 as YYREEE (reference sequence). Written as DNA, the CDR3 is TGTGCCAGCAGCATCGGGACTAGCGGGAGTAACGGGGAGCTGTTTTTT. Amino acids: CASSIGTSGSNGELFF.

This chain links TRBV7-9 with TRBJ1-6; 10 bases agree with TRBD1. The CDR3 length is 17 residues. CDR1 and CDR2 from the germline V gene are SEHNR and FQNEAQ (reference sequence). Trimming removed 8 bases from V and 9 bases from J; junction bases left unmatched: 16. CDR3 protein: CASGSDLGQGSASPLHF. The CDR3, as DNA: TGTGCCAGCGGCTCCGATCTGGGACAGGGGTCTGCTTCACCCCTCCACTTT.

This chain uses TRBV6-2 or TRBV6-3 with TRBJ2-4, with 8 bases that match TRBD1. Germline trimming cut 5 bases from V and 7 bases from J; bases unmatched to any gene: 7. This CDR3 spans 14 amino acids. Looked up from germline, CDR1 is MNHEY and CDR2 is SVGEGT. The CDR3 region is CASSPTGGWNIQYF. In DNA, the CDR3 is TGTGCCAGCAGTCCAACAGGGGGATGGAACATTCAGTACTTC.

The genes are TRBV7-9 and TRBJ2-3; 9 bases map to TRBD2. The length of the CDR3 is 15 residues. The ends lost 6 bases at V and 1 base at J; junction bases unmatched: 5. Germline V lookup: CDR1 SEHNR, CDR2 FQNEAQ (reference sequence). This CDR3 is CASSLTSGRTDTQYF. The CDR3 bases are TGTGCCAGCAGTTTGACTAGCGGACGCACAGATACGCAGTATTTT.

The chain uses TRBV4-2 and TRBJ2-1, with D uncertain. Germline V gives CDR1 LGHNA, CDR2 YNFKEQ. Trimming took 0 bases from V and 10 from J, leaving 19 bases between them. The CDR3 has 16 amino acids. The chain's CDR3 is CASSQEKGAYLGEQFF. DNA of the CDR3: TGTGCCAGCAGCCAAGAGAAGGGTGCATACCTCGGGGAGCAGTTCTTC.

V usage is TRBV7-8 and J usage is TRBJ1-2, with unresolved D. Trimming shortened V by 5 bases and J by 0 bases, and 13 bases separated the two germline ends. The CDR3 length is 15 residues. Germline values: CDR1 SGHVS, CDR2 FQNEAQ. DNA of the CDR3: TGTGCCAGCAGCCGAACCCCCACAGCTAACTATGGCTACACCTTC. Its translation: CASSRTPTANYGYTF.

The chain carries TRBV10-3 and TRBJ1-2; TRBD1 might be the D (6 bases). CDR3 length: 12 amino acids. Germline V gene lookup returns CDR1 ENHRY and CDR2 SYGVKD. V was cut by 9 bases and J by 4 bases, with 12 bases left in between. The CDR3 nucleotides read TGTGCCATGAGGGGGGATACCTATGGCTACACCTTC. Translating gives CAMRGDTYGYTF.